The rows below give T cell receptor beta chains drawn from one sample of a study of high-grade serous ovarian cancer treatment subgroups. This table comes from immunoSEQ multiplex PCR, and its TCRdb copy is limited to in-frame clones, with some not included. The top ten clones hold more than 6% of a sample with about 16,000 clones, roughly nine tenths of them seen once. Sequenced material: tumor tissue. Source of these receptors: a human donor with high-grade serous ovarian cancer. CDR3s include the opening cysteine and the closing phenylalanine or tryptophan.

len: 15; v_gene: TRBV10-3; j_gene: TRBJ2-2; CDR3aa: CAISEGTVNTGELFF
len: 14; v_gene: TRBV2; j_gene: TRBJ2-7; CDR3aa: CASKAGGPSYEQYF
len: 12; v_gene: TRBV30; j_gene: TRBJ1-3; CDR3aa: CASGGDGNTIYF
len: 14; v_gene: TRBV5-4; j_gene: TRBJ2-5; CDR3aa: CASSWQNPQETQYF
len: 14; v_gene: TRBV5-4; j_gene: TRBJ1-1; CDR3aa: CASSLTRQNTEAFF
len: 18; v_gene: TRBV5-8; j_gene: TRBJ1-5; CDR3aa: CASSFTPVSQGRIQPQHF
len: 12; v_gene: TRBV5-1; j_gene: TRBJ1-1; CDR3aa: CASSSLEGEAFF
len: 14; v_gene: TRBV7-2; j_gene: TRBJ2-3; CDR3aa: CASSLISAADTQYF
len: 11; v_gene: TRBV10-2; j_gene: TRBJ2-2; CDR3aa: CASRDTGELFF
len: 18; v_gene: TRBV7-8; j_gene: TRBJ2-3; CDR3aa: CASRPSRRMVADTDTQYF
len: 12; v_gene: TRBV6-5; j_gene: TRBJ2-4; CDR3aa: CASSPGRDIQYF
len: 11; v_gene: TRBV6-5; j_gene: TRBJ2-7; CDR3aa: CASSTTYEQYF
len: 15; v_gene: TRBV6-1; j_gene: TRBJ1-4; CDR3aa: CASSAPRWSSEKLFF
len: 13; v_gene: TRBV25-1; j_gene: TRBJ1-6; CDR3aa: CASSPYRDSPLHF
len: 14; v_gene: TRBV11-2; j_gene: TRBJ2-7; CDR3aa: CASSYSGQIYEQYF
len: 12; v_gene: TRBV30; j_gene: TRBJ2-2; CDR3aa: CAWSYRGRELFF
len: 16; v_gene: TRBV21-1; j_gene: TRBJ1-5; CDR3aa: CASSKALQYSNQPQHF
len: 15; v_gene: TRBV19; j_gene: TRBJ2-5; CDR3aa: CASSILAGGPETQYF
len: 13; v_gene: TRBV5-6; j_gene: TRBJ2-1; CDR3aa: CASSLVGNNEQFF
len: 20; v_gene: TRBV6-4; j_gene: TRBJ2-3; CDR3aa: CASPRRCGLAGGPSTDTQYF
len: 14; v_gene: TRBV6-1; j_gene: TRBJ2-5; CDR3aa: CASSEASLQETQYF
len: 14; v_gene: TRBV2; j_gene: TRBJ2-3; CDR3aa: CASSGTASTDTQYF
len: 15; v_gene: TRBV15; j_gene: TRBJ2-1; CDR3aa: CATSRDSGAFNEQFF
len: 15; v_gene: TRBV7-4; j_gene: TRBJ2-3; CDR3aa: CASSHSGGCTDTQYF
len: 15; v_gene: TRBV9; j_gene: TRBJ2-3; CDR3aa: CASSPWVGGFDTQYF
len: 15; v_gene: TRBV10-1; j_gene: TRBJ2-1; CDR3aa: CASSEGTGGNNEQFF
len: 17; v_gene: TRBV4-2; j_gene: TRBJ2-7; CDR3aa: CASSQDRTSGVPYEQYF
len: 20; v_gene: TRBV4-3; j_gene: TRBJ2-2; CDR3aa: CASSHDDSPREGILTGELFF
len: 15; v_gene: TRBV4-1; j_gene: TRBJ2-7; CDR3aa: CASSQKTASTYEQYF
len: 19; v_gene: TRBV10-1; j_gene: TRBJ2-6; CDR3aa: CASSARIQSLDSGANVLTF
len: 15; v_gene: TRBV9; j_gene: TRBJ2-2; CDR3aa: CAITPGTDNTGELFF
len: 14; v_gene: TRBV10-2; j_gene: TRBJ2-3; CDR3aa: CASKEGLTTDTQYF
len: 15; v_gene: TRBV30; j_gene: TRBJ2-1; CDR3aa: CAWRGGVASYNEQFF
len: 18; v_gene: TRBV7-2; j_gene: TRBJ1-2; CDR3aa: CASSSRFLWASTNYGYTF
len: 16; v_gene: TRBV9; j_gene: TRBJ2-2; CDR3aa: CAGSVRTSGGYGELFF
len: 13; v_gene: TRBV18; j_gene: TRBJ2-7; CDR3aa: CASSSGQGDEQYF
len: 14; v_gene: TRBV2; j_gene: TRBJ2-7; CDR3aa: CASRDSGTSGEQYF
len: 14; v_gene: TRBV7-9; j_gene: TRBJ1-2; CDR3aa: CASSLEQGKYGYTF
len: 13; v_gene: TRBV12-5; j_gene: TRBJ1-5; CDR3aa: CASGLTRDQPQHF
len: 14; v_gene: TRBV10-3; j_gene: TRBJ1-1; CDR3aa: CAISADGSVTEAFF
len: 16; v_gene: TRBV11-2; j_gene: TRBJ2-2; CDR3aa: CASSLSGGPNTGELFF
len: 15; v_gene: TRBV19; j_gene: TRBJ2-4; CDR3aa: CASTTTRGGENIQYF
len: 15; v_gene: TRBV30; j_gene: TRBJ1-3; CDR3aa: CAWSMWGFGGNTIYF
len: 13; v_gene: TRBV11-1; j_gene: TRBJ1-5; CDR3aa: CASSLAYNQPQHF
len: 14; v_gene: TRBV5-6; j_gene: TRBJ2-2; CDR3aa: CASSQRGGSGELFF